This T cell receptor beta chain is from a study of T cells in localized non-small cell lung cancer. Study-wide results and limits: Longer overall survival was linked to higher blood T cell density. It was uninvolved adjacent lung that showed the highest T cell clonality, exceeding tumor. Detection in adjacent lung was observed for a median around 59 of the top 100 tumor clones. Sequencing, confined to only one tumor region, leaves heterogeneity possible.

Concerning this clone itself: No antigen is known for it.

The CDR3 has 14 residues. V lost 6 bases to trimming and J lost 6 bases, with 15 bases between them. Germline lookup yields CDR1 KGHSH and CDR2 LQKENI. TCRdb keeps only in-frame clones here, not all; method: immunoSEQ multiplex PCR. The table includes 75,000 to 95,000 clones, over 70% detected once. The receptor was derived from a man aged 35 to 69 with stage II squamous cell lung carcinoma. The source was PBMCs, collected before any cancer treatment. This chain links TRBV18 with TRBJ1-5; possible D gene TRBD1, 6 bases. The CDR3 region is CASSRPGRGQPQHF. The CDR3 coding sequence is TGTGCCAGCTCTCGGCCCGGCAGGGGTCAGCCCCAGCATTTT.